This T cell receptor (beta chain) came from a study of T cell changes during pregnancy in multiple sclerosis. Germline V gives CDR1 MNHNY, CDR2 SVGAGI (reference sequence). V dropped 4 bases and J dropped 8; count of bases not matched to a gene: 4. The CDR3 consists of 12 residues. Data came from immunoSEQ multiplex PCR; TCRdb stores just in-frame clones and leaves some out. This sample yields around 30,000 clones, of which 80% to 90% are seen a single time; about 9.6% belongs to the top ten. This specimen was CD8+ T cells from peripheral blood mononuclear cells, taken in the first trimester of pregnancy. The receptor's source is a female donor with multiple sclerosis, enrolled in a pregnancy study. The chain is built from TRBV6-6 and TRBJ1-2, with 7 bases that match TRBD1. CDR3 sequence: CASSSDRDGYTF. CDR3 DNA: TGTGCCAGCAGTTCCGACAGGGACGGCTACACCTTC.